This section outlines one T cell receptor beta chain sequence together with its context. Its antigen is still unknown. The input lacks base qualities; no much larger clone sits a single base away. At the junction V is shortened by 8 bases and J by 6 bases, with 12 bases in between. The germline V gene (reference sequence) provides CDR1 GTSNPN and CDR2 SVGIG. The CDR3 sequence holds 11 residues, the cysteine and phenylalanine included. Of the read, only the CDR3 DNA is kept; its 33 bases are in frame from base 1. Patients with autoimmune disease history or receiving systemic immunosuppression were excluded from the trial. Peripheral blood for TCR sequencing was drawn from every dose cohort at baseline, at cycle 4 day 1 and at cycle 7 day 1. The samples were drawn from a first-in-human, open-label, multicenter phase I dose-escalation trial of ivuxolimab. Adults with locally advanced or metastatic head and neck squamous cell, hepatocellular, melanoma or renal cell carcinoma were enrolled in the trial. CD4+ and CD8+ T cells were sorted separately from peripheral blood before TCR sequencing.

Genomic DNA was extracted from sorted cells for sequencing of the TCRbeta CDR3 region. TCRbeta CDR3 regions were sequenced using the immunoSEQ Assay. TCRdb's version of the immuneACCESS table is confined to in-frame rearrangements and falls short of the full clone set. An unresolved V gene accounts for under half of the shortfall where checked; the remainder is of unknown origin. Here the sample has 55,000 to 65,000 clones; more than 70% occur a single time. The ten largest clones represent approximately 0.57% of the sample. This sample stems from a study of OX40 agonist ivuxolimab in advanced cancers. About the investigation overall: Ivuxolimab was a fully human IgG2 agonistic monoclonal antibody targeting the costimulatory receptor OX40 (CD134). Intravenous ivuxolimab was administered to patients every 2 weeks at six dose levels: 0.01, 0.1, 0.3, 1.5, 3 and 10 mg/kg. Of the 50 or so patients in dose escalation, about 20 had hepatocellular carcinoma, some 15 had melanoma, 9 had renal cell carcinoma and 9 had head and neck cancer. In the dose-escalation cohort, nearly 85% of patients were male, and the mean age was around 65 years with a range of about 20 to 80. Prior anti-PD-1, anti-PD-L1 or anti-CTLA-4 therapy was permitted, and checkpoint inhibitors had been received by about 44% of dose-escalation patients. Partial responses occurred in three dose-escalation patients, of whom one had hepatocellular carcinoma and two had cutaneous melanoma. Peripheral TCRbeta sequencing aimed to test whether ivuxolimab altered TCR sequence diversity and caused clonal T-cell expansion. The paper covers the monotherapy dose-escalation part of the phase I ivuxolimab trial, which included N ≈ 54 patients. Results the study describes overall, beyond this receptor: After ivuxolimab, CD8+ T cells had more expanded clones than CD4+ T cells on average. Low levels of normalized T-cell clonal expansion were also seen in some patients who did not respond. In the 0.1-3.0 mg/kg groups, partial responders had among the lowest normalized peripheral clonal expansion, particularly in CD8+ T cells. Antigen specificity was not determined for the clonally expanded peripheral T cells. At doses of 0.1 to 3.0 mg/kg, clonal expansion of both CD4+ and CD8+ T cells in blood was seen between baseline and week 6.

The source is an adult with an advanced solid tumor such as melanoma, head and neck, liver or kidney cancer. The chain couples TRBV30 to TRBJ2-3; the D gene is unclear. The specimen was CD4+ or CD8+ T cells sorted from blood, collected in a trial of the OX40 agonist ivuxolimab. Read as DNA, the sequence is TGTGCCGGCAACTATTGGGATACGCAGTATTTT. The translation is CAGNYWDTQYF.